Listed below are T cell receptor beta chains from one sample, sequenced in a study of shared clonotypes between healthy human individuals. Profiled with immunoSEQ multiplex PCR; TCRdb holds only in-frame clones, not every one. Among some 2,000,000 clones listed, roughly 95% were seen once. Sequencing used naive CD8+ T cells sorted from blood. The receptors derive from a man aged 18 to 29 in good health. The CDR3 runs from the conserved cysteine through the conserved F or W. D genes are given only for firm matches. Clone size, where shown, is once, few, many, or a class for clones that have expanded.

clone_size: few; j_call: TRBJ2-1; d_call: -; cdr3_length: 14; v_call: TRBV29-1; cdr3_nt: TGCAGCGCCGTCCAGGCGGGACGAGACAATGAGCAGTTCTTC; cdr3_aa: CSAVQAGRDNEQFF
clone_size: -; j_call: TRBJ2-1; d_call: TRBD2; cdr3_length: 15; v_call: TRBV7-3; cdr3_nt: TGTGCCAGCAGCTTATTAGCGGGGGGTTACAATGAGCAGTTCTTC; cdr3_aa: CASSLLAGGYNEQFF
clone_size: -; j_call: TRBJ2-1; d_call: -; cdr3_length: 12; v_call: TRBV7-9; cdr3_nt: TGTGCCAGCAGCTTAATGTCCAATGAGCAGTTCTTC; cdr3_aa: CASSLMSNEQFF
clone_size: -; j_call: TRBJ2-7; d_call: TRBD1; cdr3_length: 14; v_call: TRBV4-2; cdr3_nt: TGTGCCAGCAGCCAACCAGGGGGCTTCTACGAGCAGTACTTC; cdr3_aa: CASSQPGGFYEQYF
clone_size: once; j_call: TRBJ1-2; d_call: TRBD1; cdr3_length: 15; v_call: TRBV2; cdr3_nt: TGTGCCAGCAGTTTGGACAGGGGCCCTAACTATGGCTACACCTTC; cdr3_aa: CASSLDRGPNYGYTF
clone_size: -; j_call: TRBJ2-5; d_call: -; cdr3_length: 14; v_call: TRBV28; cdr3_nt: TGTGCCAGCAATGCGGGGCTGGGGCAAGAGACCCAGTACTTC; cdr3_aa: CASNAGLGQETQYF
clone_size: -; j_call: TRBJ2-1; d_call: TRBD2; cdr3_length: 15; v_call: TRBV29-1; cdr3_nt: TGCAGCGTGAGGGTAGCGGGGACCGTCTACAATGAGCAGTTCTTC; cdr3_aa: CSVRVAGTVYNEQFF
clone_size: -; j_call: TRBJ1-1; d_call: -; cdr3_length: 13; v_call: TRBV6-5; cdr3_nt: TGTGCCAGCAGGATATCAGGGAACACTGAAGCTTTCTTT; cdr3_aa: CASRISGNTEAFF
clone_size: -; j_call: TRBJ2-3; d_call: TRBD2; cdr3_length: 15; v_call: TRBV7-9; cdr3_nt: TGTGCCAGCAGCCCCGGGACTAGCGATTTCGATACGCAGTATTTT; cdr3_aa: CASSPGTSDFDTQYF
clone_size: -; j_call: TRBJ2-1; d_call: -; cdr3_length: 11; v_call: TRBV2; cdr3_nt: TGTGCCAGCAGTGAGATCGATGAGCAGTTCTTC; cdr3_aa: CASSEIDEQFF
clone_size: -; j_call: TRBJ2-7; d_call: TRBD1; cdr3_length: 14; v_call: TRBV15; cdr3_nt: TGTGCCACCAGCGTGGGACAGGTCGAGTACGAGCAGTACTTC; cdr3_aa: CATSVGQVEYEQYF
clone_size: -; j_call: TRBJ1-1; d_call: -; cdr3_length: 16; v_call: TRBV5-1; cdr3_nt: TGCGCCAGCAGCTTGGTCCTTGGGGCTTTCTACACTGAAGCTTTCTTT; cdr3_aa: CASSLVLGAFYTEAFF
clone_size: once; j_call: TRBJ2-7; d_call: -; cdr3_length: 15; v_call: TRBV6-1; cdr3_nt: TGTGCCAGCAAGAAGTTGACGGCTAGCTCCTACGAGCAGTACTTC; cdr3_aa: CASKKLTASSYEQYF
clone_size: -; j_call: TRBJ2-5; d_call: -; cdr3_length: 12; v_call: TRBV29-1; cdr3_nt: TGCAGCGTTGTTATGATTGGAGAGACCCAGTACTTC; cdr3_aa: CSVVMIGETQYF
clone_size: once; j_call: TRBJ1-4; d_call: -; cdr3_length: 15; v_call: TRBV14; cdr3_nt: TGTGCCAGCAGCCAAGATGGCCATTGGGATGAAAAACTGTTTTTT; cdr3_aa: CASSQDGHWDEKLFF
clone_size: -; j_call: TRBJ2-3; d_call: -; cdr3_length: 13; v_call: TRBV25-1; cdr3_nt: TGTGCCAGTGGGCAGGGTGGCACAGATACGCAGTATTTT; cdr3_aa: CASGQGGTDTQYF
clone_size: -; j_call: TRBJ2-2; d_call: -; cdr3_length: 16; v_call: TRBV27; cdr3_nt: TGTGCCAGCAGTCTCTTGACAGTCAGGGAATCCGGGGAGCTGTTTTTT; cdr3_aa: CASSLLTVRESGELFF
clone_size: few; j_call: TRBJ2-5; d_call: -; cdr3_length: 13; v_call: TRBV9; cdr3_nt: TGTGCCAGCAGCCCTTCAGCCCCGGAGACCCAGTACTTC; cdr3_aa: CASSPSAPETQYF